Below, 21 T cell receptor beta chains from the same sample are listed, as sequenced in a study of blood T cell repertoires in COVID-19 (dated by TCRdb to 2018 to 2020). Libraries were made using the immunoSEQ multiplex PCR assay. This is the immuneACCESS table as TCRdb keeps it, with only in-frame sequences that have V and J called. A part of the clones is gone; compared with another copy, unresolved V genes explain less than half, and the rest is unexplained. The sample has some 170,000 clones on record, over 75% of them singletons. The ten largest clones take up around 1.2% of the sample. The specimen sequenced was PBMCs or T cells enriched from blood (not recorded which). Every receptor here comes from a human donor with acute COVID-19. The donor label of this sample is uncertain.

V usage is TRBV19 and J usage is TRBJ1-1; 8 bases are a match to TRBD1. The CDR3 spans 14 residues. Germline values: CDR1 LNHDA, CDR2 SQIVND (reference sequence). After removal of 5 bases from V and 12 bases from J, the junction contained 14 bases not matched to a gene. DNA for the CDR3: TGTGCCAGTAGTCCCAGGGGGCTGGCCCGGGGCACTTTCTTT. Amino acid sequence: CASSPRGLARGTFF.

This clone was found a few times. V gene TRBV6-5 combines with J gene TRBJ1-2, with D unclear. Trimming pared 0 bases from V and 0 bases from J, leaving 11 bases between. The CDR3 loop spans 16 amino acids. Germline V CDR1 and CDR2: MNHEY, SVGAGI. As DNA, the CDR3 is TGTGCCAGCAGTTACTCTAGGCCGGGAGCTAACTATGGCTACACCTTC. Amino acids: CASSYSRPGANYGYTF.

The CDR3 sequence: CASSLVAGGMNTEAFF. CDR3 nucleotide sequence: TGTGCCAGCAGCTTGGTGGCAGGGGGCATGAACACTGAAGCTTTCTTT. J is TRBJ1-1 and V is TRBV5-4; TRBD1 matches 8 bases. V trimming: 0 bases; J trimming: 0 bases; junction bases outside the gene matches: 4. The V gene's germline CDR1 is SGHNT and CDR2 YYREEE (reference sequence). This CDR3 is built from 16 residues.

CDR3 coding DNA: TGTGCCTGGAGTGTACAGGGGAACGAGCAGTACTTC. Its translation: CAWSVQGNEQYF. The genes are TRBV30 and TRBJ2-7; TRBD1 aligns across 7 bases. CDR3 length equals 12 residues. With V trimmed by 0 bases and J by 5 bases, 1 base remained unmatched. CDR1 GTSNPN and CDR2 SVGIG come from the germline V gene (reference sequence).

J is TRBJ2-6 and V is TRBV10-1; a weak D match, TRBD2 (6 bases). CDR1 WNHNN and CDR2 SYGVQD come from the germline V gene (reference sequence). Trimming removed 3 bases from V and 5 bases from J, with 14 bases in between. The CDR3 is 16 amino acids. Written as DNA, the CDR3 is TGCGCCAGCAGTGAAAAGGGGAGGATCAGGGCCAACGTCCTGACTTTC. Translated, it gives CASSEKGRIRANVLTF.

This clone was counted between two and nine times. V usage is TRBV5-6 and J usage is TRBJ1-1; D is ambiguous. V shed 5 bases and J shed 8 bases, with 10 bases lying between them. The CDR3 contains 11 residues. Germline values: CDR1 SGHDT, CDR2 YYEEEE. The CDR3 loop reads CASSLMTEAFF. Here the CDR3 DNA reads TGTGCCAGCAGTTTGATGACAGAAGCTTTCTTT.

V usage is TRBV9 and J usage is TRBJ2-7, with 7 bases lining up with TRBD1. The CDR3 length is 13 residues. The ends lost 0 bases at V and 5 bases at J; junction bases unmatched: 2. Germline V lookup: CDR1 SGDLS, CDR2 YYNGEE. Written as DNA, the CDR3 is TGTGCCAGCAGCGTAGGGGACAGCAACGAGCAGTACTTC. This encodes CASSVGDSNEQYF.

Concerning this clone itself: Other DNA sequences in this specimen translate into the identical CDR3. The chain is built from TRBV30 and TRBJ1-4, with D possibly being TRBD1 (6 bases). Germline V gives CDR1 GTSNPN, CDR2 SVGIG (reference sequence). V was trimmed by 0 bases and J by 2 bases, leaving 7 bases between them. This CDR3 is 14 amino acids long. The CDR3 coding sequence is TGTGCCTGGAGTGTAGGGGGTACTAATGAAAAACTGTTTTTT. It translates to CAWSVGGTNEKLFF.

The chain is built from TRBV6-5 and TRBJ1-6, with unresolved D. The CDR3 runs 14 residues. V lost 6 bases to trimming and J lost 5 bases, with 11 bases between them. Germline CDR1 is MNHEY and CDR2 is SVGAGI. The CDR3 loop is CASRGFGDNSPLHF. CDR3 coding DNA: TGTGCCAGCAGGGGATTCGGGGATAATTCACCCCTCCACTTT.

The gene calls are TRBV14 and TRBJ2-1, with a tentative D call TRBD2 (6 bases). V shed 4 bases and J shed 15 bases, with 19 bases lying between them. The germline gives CDR1 SGHDN, CDR2 FVKESK. This CDR3 spans 13 amino acids. As DNA, the CDR3 is TGTGCCAGCAGCCTCTTAGGCGGGATTAGTCTGTTCTTC. Amino acids: CASSLLGGISLFF.

The chain employs TRBV5-6 and TRBJ2-2, with 8 bases aligning to TRBD1. The CDR3 sequence is 14 residues long. Germline assignment: CDR1 SGHDT and CDR2 YYEEEE. V was clipped by 4 bases and J by 6 bases; unmatched bases: 5. This CDR3 is CASSSRGRAGELFF. The CDR3 bases are TGTGCCAGCAGCAGCAGGGGGCGAGCCGGGGAGCTGTTTTTT.

This chain uses TRBV5-1 with TRBJ1-1, with unresolved D. CDR3 length: 13 residues. V gave up 0 bases and J gave up 11 bases, with 14 bases separating them. The germline gives CDR1 SGHRS, CDR2 YFSETQ. DNA of the CDR3: TGCGCCAGCAGCTTGGGGCGGGTAGCAAGGGCTTTCTTT. Residues: CASSLGRVARAFF.

V and J are TRBV7-3 and TRBJ2-3; D is unclear. Germline V gene data show CDR1 as SGHTA and CDR2 as FQGTGA. V lost 2 bases, J lost 3 bases, and 6 bases lay in between. The CDR3 is 13 residues long. As DNA, the CDR3 is TGTGCCAGCAGCTTAGGTACTACAGATACGCAGTATTTT. Residues: CASSLGTTDTQYF.

The chain is built from TRBV4-1 and TRBJ2-1; TRBD2 aligns across 13 bases. The CDR3 has 17 residues. CDR1 is MGHRA and CDR2 is YSYEKL in the germline V gene. Germline trimming cut 1 base from V and 8 bases from J; bases unmatched to any gene: 8. The CDR3 loop is CASSQGTSGGGFDEQFF. In DNA, the CDR3 is TGCGCCAGCAGCCAAGGGACTAGCGGGGGAGGATTTGATGAGCAGTTCTTC.

The chain couples TRBV7-8 to TRBJ1-2; D may be TRBD1 (6 bases). The CDR3 runs to 15 residues. V was cut by 2 bases and J by 4 bases, with 14 bases left in between. CDR1 is SGHVS, CDR2 FQNEAQ, per germline. The CDR3 DNA reads TGTGCCAGCAGCTTAAGAGGACAGTATCGCTATGGCTACACCTTC. It codes for CASSLRGQYRYGYTF.

V is TRBV4-2 and J is TRBJ2-3; 14 nucleotides agree with TRBD2. The V and J ends lost 1 base and 1 base, in that order; junction bases with no gene match: 4. The CDR3 has 18 residues. In germline, CDR1 is LGHNA, CDR2 YNFKEQ. CDR3 sequence: CASSQGTSGGIRTDTQYF. The CDR3, as DNA: TGTGCCAGCAGCCAAGGGACTAGCGGGGGGATTCGCACAGATACGCAGTATTTT.

The chain is built from TRBV30 and TRBJ1-5, with D possibly TRBD1 on 5 matching bases. V was trimmed by 5 bases and J by 5 bases, leaving 13 bases between them. The CDR3 extends over 13 amino acids. CDR1 and CDR2 (germline): GTSNPN, SVGIG (reference sequence). The CDR3 nucleotides read TGTGCCTGGGCCGGCGGGGCTTATCAGCCCCAGCATTTT. It translates to CAWAGGAYQPQHF.

This chain connects TRBV6-6 to TRBJ1-5; 8 bases are a match to TRBD1. CDR3 length: 12 residues. Germline CDR1 is MNHNY and CDR2 is SVGAGI (reference sequence). J gave up 7 bases and V 7 bases, and 3 bases lay outside the gene matches. The CDR3 DNA reads TGTGCCAGCAATCGACAGGGGCAGCCCCAGCATTTT. Translation: CASNRQGQPQHF.

The chain carries TRBV27 and TRBJ2-7; a weak D match, TRBD2 (6 bases). Germline CDR1 is MNHEY and CDR2 is SMNVEV (reference sequence). The CDR3 has 13 residues. V lost 6 bases to trimming and J lost 3 bases, with 12 bases between them. The CDR3: CASSPSVYYEQYF. The CDR3 nucleotides are TGTGCCAGCAGCCCTAGCGTCTACTACGAGCAGTACTTC.

This chain uses TRBV5-8 with TRBJ2-6, with 7 bases fitting TRBD1. This CDR3 has 17 amino acids. Trimming removed 0 bases from V and 0 bases from J; junction bases left unmatched: 3. Germline V lookup: CDR1 SGHTS, CDR2 YDEGEE. The DNA of the CDR3 is TGTGCCAGCAGCTTGGACCGGGACAGCTCTGGGGCCAACGTCCTGACTTTC. It encodes CASSLDRDSSGANVLTF.

The genes are TRBV4-2 and TRBJ2-7, with TRBD1 matching 9 bases. CDR3 size: 15 residues. The germline V gene has CDR1 LGHNA and CDR2 YNFKEQ. V dropped 4 bases and J dropped 5; count of bases not matched to a gene: 9. This chain's CDR3 is CASSLPDRGKNEQYF. The CDR3 coding sequence is TGTGCCAGCAGCCTGCCGGACAGGGGAAAAAACGAGCAGTACTTC.